The clone carrying this T cell receptor (beta chain) was seen only a few times. The antigen is undetermined. TCRdb reprocessed the 5' RACE reads with MiXCR, giving one entry per CDR3 protein. The data show about 840,000 distinct CDR3 sequences, 10% to 15% seen once. The CDR3 length is 14 residues. Between the trimmed V and J ends, which lost 1 base and 3 bases, there was a span of 9 bases. The germline gives CDR1 SGHTA, CDR2 FQGNSA. This sample was included in a study of CD8 T cells in ankylosing spondylitis. The study, taken as a whole, reports: Eight highly homologous variants formed a TCR beta motif that appeared characteristic of ankylosing spondylitis blood.

What was sequenced was blood, either unsorted or a sorted T cell fraction (not recorded which). The TCR was taken from a male donor with ankylosing spondylitis. The rearrangement uses TRBV7-2 and TRBJ1-2, with D unresolved. CDR3 in DNA: TGTGCCAGCAGCTTAGAGTCACTTTACTATGGCTACACCTTC. This gives the protein CASSLESLYYGYTF. Based on the CDR3 plus reference TRBV7-2 and TRBJ1-2, the full variable domain is GAGVSQSPSNKVTEKGKDVELRCDPISGHTALYWYRQSLGQGLEFLIYFQGNSAPDKSGLPSDRFSAERTGGSVSTLTIQRTQQEDSAVYLCASSLESLYYGYTFGSGTRLTVV.